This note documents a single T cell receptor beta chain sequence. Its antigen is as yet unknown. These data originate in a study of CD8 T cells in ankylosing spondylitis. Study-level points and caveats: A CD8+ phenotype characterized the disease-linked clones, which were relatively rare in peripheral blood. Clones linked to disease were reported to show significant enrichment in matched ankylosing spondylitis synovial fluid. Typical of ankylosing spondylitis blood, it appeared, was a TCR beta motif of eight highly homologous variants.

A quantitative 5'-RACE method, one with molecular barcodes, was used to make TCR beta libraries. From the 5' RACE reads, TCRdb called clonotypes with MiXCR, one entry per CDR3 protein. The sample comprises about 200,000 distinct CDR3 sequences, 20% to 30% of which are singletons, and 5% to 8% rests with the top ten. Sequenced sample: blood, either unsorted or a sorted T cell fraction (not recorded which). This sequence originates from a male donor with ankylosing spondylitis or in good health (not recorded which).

The CDR3 nucleotides read TGTGCCAGCAGCTTGGCGGAAGAGACCCAGTACTTC. Translating it yields CASSLAEETQYF. This chain links TRBV5-6 with TRBJ2-5; D call uncertain. Trimming pared 0 bases from V and 3 bases from J, leaving 3 bases between. The germline gives CDR1 SGHDT, CDR2 YYEEEE. This CDR3 comprises 12 residues.